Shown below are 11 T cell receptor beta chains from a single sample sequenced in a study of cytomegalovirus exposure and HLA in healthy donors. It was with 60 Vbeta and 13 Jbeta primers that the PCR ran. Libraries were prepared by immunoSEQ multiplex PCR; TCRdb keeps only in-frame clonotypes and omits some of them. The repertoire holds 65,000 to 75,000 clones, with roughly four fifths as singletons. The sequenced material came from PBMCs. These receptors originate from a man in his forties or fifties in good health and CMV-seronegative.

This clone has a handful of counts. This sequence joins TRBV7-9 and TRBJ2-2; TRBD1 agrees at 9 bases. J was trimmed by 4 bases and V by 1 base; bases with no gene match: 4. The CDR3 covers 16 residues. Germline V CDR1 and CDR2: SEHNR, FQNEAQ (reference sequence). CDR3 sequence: CASSLVLQGATGELFF. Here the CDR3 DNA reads TGTGCCAGCAGCTTAGTGTTACAGGGGGCCACCGGGGAGCTGTTTTTT.

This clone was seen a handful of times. This CDR3 is CASSYSQLAGADTQYF. The CDR3 DNA is TGTGCCAGCAGTTACTCTCAGCTAGCGGGAGCAGATACGCAGTATTTT. The V and J genes are TRBV6-6 and TRBJ2-3; 10 nucleotides match TRBD2. Per the germline V gene, CDR1 is MNHNY and CDR2 is SVGAGI (reference sequence). The CDR3 has 16 amino acids. V lost 0 bases to trimming and J lost 4 bases; unmatched junction nucleotides: 4.

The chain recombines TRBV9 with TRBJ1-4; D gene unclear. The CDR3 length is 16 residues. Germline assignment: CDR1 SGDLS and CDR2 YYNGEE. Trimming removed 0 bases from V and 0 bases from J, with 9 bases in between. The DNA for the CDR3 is TGTGCCAGCAGCGTAGGGAGTGGCGCAACTAATGAAAAACTGTTTTTT. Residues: CASSVGSGATNEKLFF.

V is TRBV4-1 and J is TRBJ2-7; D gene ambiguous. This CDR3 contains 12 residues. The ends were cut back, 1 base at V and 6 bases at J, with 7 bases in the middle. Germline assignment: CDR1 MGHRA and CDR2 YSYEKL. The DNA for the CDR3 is TGCGCCAGCAGCCAAGGGCGGCGCGAGCAGTACTTC. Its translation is CASSQGRREQYF.

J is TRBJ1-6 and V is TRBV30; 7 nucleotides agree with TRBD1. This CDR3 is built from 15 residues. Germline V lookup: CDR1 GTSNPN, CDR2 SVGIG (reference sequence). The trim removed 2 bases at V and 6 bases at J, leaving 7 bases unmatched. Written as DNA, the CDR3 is TGTGCCTGGAGTCCCCCGGGACAGTTTAATTCACCCCTCCACTTT. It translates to CAWSPPGQFNSPLHF.

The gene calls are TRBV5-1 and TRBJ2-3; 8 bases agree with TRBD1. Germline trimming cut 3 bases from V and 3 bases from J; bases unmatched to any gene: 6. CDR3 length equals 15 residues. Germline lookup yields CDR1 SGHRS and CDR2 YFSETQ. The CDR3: CASSSDRARTDTQYF. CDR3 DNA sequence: TGCGCCAGCAGCTCGGACAGGGCAAGGACAGATACGCAGTATTTT.

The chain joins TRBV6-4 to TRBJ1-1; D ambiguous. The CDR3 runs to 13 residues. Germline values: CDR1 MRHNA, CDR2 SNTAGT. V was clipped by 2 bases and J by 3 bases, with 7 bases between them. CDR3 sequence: CASSDQIYTEAFF. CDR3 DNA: TGTGCCAGCAGTGACCAGATCTACACTGAAGCTTTCTTT.

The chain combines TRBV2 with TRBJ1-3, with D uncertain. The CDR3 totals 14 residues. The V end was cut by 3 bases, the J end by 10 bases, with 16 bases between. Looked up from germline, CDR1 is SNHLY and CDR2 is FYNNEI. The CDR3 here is CASSDVLSRGTIYF. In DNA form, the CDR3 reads TGTGCCAGCAGTGACGTCTTGAGCCGAGGGACCATATATTTT.

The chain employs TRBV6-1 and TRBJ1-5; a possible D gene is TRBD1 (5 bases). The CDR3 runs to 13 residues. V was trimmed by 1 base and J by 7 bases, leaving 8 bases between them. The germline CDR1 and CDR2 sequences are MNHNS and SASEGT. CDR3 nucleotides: TGTGCCAGCAGTGAAGGGGGCTGGCAGCCCCAGCATTTT. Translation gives CASSEGGWQPQHF.

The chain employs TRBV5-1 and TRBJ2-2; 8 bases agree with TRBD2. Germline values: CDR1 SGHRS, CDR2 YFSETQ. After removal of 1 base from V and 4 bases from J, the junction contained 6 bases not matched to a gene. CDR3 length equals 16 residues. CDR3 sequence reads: CASSLLTGGGTGELFF. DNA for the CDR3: TGCGCCAGCAGCTTGTTGACGGGAGGGGGCACCGGGGAGCTGTTTTTT.

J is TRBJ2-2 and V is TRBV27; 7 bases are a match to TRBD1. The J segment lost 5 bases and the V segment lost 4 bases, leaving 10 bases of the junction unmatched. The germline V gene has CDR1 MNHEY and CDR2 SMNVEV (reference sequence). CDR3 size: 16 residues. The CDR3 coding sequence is TGTGCCAGCAGTTCCAAACGACAGGGCCCTACCGGGGAGCTGTTTTTT. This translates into CASSSKRQGPTGELFF.